These T cell receptor beta chains were read from a single sample in a study of blood T cell repertoires in COVID-19. This table comes from immunoSEQ multiplex PCR, and its TCRdb copy is limited to in-frame clones, with some not included. Of around 140,000 clones in the sample, around 89% were seen once. Sequencing was done on a sample of peripheral blood. The receptor source for this set is a human donor with COVID-19, enrolled during active disease. The donor label of this sample is uncertain. Each CDR3 is given with its conserved first and last residue. The D gene is left open where the match is weak. Size values are once, few and many counts, or a class for expanded clones, and some rows have none.

CDR3nt,CDR3aa,d_gene,v_gene,j_gene,abundance
TGTGCCAGTGCTGAAGGAACAGGTCCCAGGTATGGCTACACCTTC,CASAEGTGPRYGYTF,NA,TRBV19,TRBJ1-2,NA
TGTGCCAGCAGCCCCCGACTAGCGGGGCTGGAGACCCAGTACTTC,CASSPRLAGLETQYF,NA,TRBV21-1,TRBJ2-5,NA
TGTGCCAGCTCACCAGGGAACCGGGGGGTCATAGCCAAAAACATTCAGTACTTC,CASSPGNRGVIAKNIQYF,TRBD2,TRBV18,TRBJ2-4,NA
TGTGCCAGCAGCCAAGATGGGGGGTCGAACACTGAAGCTTTCTTT,CASSQDGGSNTEAFF,NA,TRBV3-1/TRBV3-2,TRBJ1-1,NA
TGCGCCAGCAGCTTGGGGACAGGAGGCAATTCACCCCTCCACTTT,CASSLGTGGNSPLHF,TRBD1,TRBV5-1,TRBJ1-6,NA
TGCGCCAGCAGTCTCTCGACAGGGGGCGCAGGGTCGAAGAACACTGAAGCTTTCTTT,CASSLSTGGAGSKNTEAFF,TRBD1,TRBV23-1,TRBJ1-1,NA
TGTGCCAGCAGGCGTTGGACAGGGGTGGAAGGCTACACCTTC,CASRRWTGVEGYTF,TRBD1,TRBV27,TRBJ1-2,NA
TGTGCCTGGAGTGTACAGGACGATCAGCCCCAGCATTTT,CAWSVQDDQPQHF,NA,TRBV30,TRBJ1-5,few
TGTGCCAGCAGCTTGGTAGGGACAGGGGACACTGAAGCTTTCTTT,CASSLVGTGDTEAFF,TRBD1,TRBV5-4,TRBJ1-1,NA
TGCGCCAGCAGCTTGGACGGACCTACGGGAGGAAACACCATATATTTT,CASSLDGPTGGNTIYF,NA,TRBV5-1,TRBJ1-3,NA
TGTGCCACCAGTGATTCAGCGGCGGCAACTAATGAAAAACTGTTTTTT,CATSDSAAATNEKLFF,NA,TRBV24-1,TRBJ1-4,NA
TGCGCCAGCAGCCCCAGCCCGGGGGGGGGAAGTAGCTACACCTTC,CASSPSPGGGSSYTF,NA,TRBV5-1,TRBJ1-2,NA
TGTGCCACCAGTGATCCTCGGGTTGTTCCAGATACGCAGTATTTT,CATSDPRVVPDTQYF,NA,TRBV24-1,TRBJ2-3,NA
TGTGCCAGCAGTTTTGGGTCAGGCTACGAGCAGTACTTC,CASSFGSGYEQYF,NA,TRBV12-3/TRBV12-4,TRBJ2-7,NA
TGTGCCAGCAGTGAGACGGGAACTGAAGCTTTCTTT,CASSETGTEAFF,NA,TRBV6-1,TRBJ1-1,once
TGTGCCAGCAGCACCACAGGGGGCGGGGATTCACCCCTCCACTTT,CASSTTGGGDSPLHF,TRBD1,TRBV9,TRBJ1-6,NA
TGTGCCAGCAGCTTAGATCAGGGGCTAACCTATGGCTACACCTTC,CASSLDQGLTYGYTF,NA,TRBV11-2,TRBJ1-2,NA
TGTGCCAGTAGTACTCAGGGGATCGCAACTAATGAAAAACTGTTTTTT,CASSTQGIATNEKLFF,NA,TRBV19,TRBJ1-4,NA
TGTGCCAGCCACAGGCGACAAGAGACCCAGTACTTC,CASHRRQETQYF,NA,TRBV6-5,TRBJ2-5,NA
TGCGCCAGCAGCCCGCTGTCGCGCAATGAGCAGTTCTTC,CASSPLSRNEQFF,NA,TRBV5-1,TRBJ2-1,NA